The entry below gives a single TCR beta chain sequence along with its context. The specificity of this receptor is unknown. Per-nucleotide qualities are absent, and no much larger clonotype sits a single base away. Separate from the approximately 670-subject first cohort, the validation cohort of 90 to 150 subjects was the group to which the donors belonged. V sheds 5 bases and J sheds 4 bases, leaving 14 bases between their ends. The germline V gene yields SGHAT for CDR1 and FQNNGV for CDR2. There are 14 amino acids in the CDR3, from cysteine to phenylalanine inclusive. The read is trimmed to its CDR3 DNA, 42 bases read in frame from base 1. The data derive from a study of cytomegalovirus exposure and HLA in healthy donors (dated by TCRdb to about 2017). With respect to the entire study: A later analysis indicated that the 100 to 150 validation repertoires were generated on the platform also employed for the 720 or so repertoires of the first cohort. The aim of the study was to test whether cataloging public T cell receptors could identify signatures of past pathogen exposure. Besides the first cohort of around 670 subjects, a separate validation cohort made up of roughly 120 different subjects was used. The study combined high-throughput TCR immunosequencing, statistical association of individual TCRs with disease status, and machine learning to predict cytomegalovirus infection status.

Summary of the overall study and its limitations: A few of the identified cytomegalovirus-associated TCR beta chains were confirmed in vitro to be specific for cytomegalovirus antigens. It was suggested by the authors that the approach could potentially be generalized to other disease states and immunological phenotypes. The study listed approximately 150 TCR beta chains as associated with cytomegalovirus. Most TCR sequences were observed very rarely across donors, whereas some public TCRs were present in many individuals. A later analysis had no HLA typing for the validation cohort, so co-occurrence there was scored across all 110 or so repertoires. In both the original and validation cohorts, the classifier was reported to diagnose cytomegalovirus status with high specificity and sensitivity. In a later analysis, TCRs clustered in the first cohort were found to also tend to co-occur in the roughly 110 validation repertoires, with about 94% of cluster scores above 0.

The library came from the immunoSEQ multiplex PCR assay. In the original analysis: A statistical classification framework was built to diagnose cytomegalovirus status from the catalog of TCR beta chain sequences. The clones in this table, taken by TCRdb from immuneACCESS, are in-frame only. Not every clone is retained; where verified, under half of the shortfall comes from an unresolved V gene, and the cause of the rest is unknown. V and J calls and clone size are those listed in that table; D and trimming were worked out from the DNA. Within this sample are 55,000 to 85,000 clones, with approximately 94% of them counted one time only. 1% of the sample goes to the ten largest clones.

The sequence was obtained from a woman between 18 and 29 years old in good health and CMV-seronegative. The sequence links TRBV11-2 to TRBJ1-1; a confident D gene designation cannot be given. Sequenced input: PBMCs. The CDR3 region: CASSEQGDRTEAFF. The nucleotide sequence reads as follows: TGTGCCAGCAGCGAACAAGGAGACCGCACTGAAGCTTTCTTT.